A single sample is the source of the 20 T cell receptor beta chains below, sequenced in a study of blood T cell repertoires in COVID-19. The data were produced by immunoSEQ multiplex PCR, yet TCRdb's version contains in-frame clones alone and is incomplete. Here the sample spans under 100,000 clones, roughly 87% being singletons. The specimen sequenced was peripheral blood. The receptor source for this set is a man aged 25 to 40 with acute or convalescent COVID-19.

The chain employs TRBV5-1 and TRBJ1-2; 8 bases map to TRBD1. The CDR3 extends over 14 amino acids. Trimming at V came to 4 bases and at J to 6 bases, leaving 8 bases not matched to a gene. Per germline, CDR1 SGHRS and CDR2 YFSETQ. CDR3 sequence reads: CASSPTGVTDGYTF. The CDR3 coding sequence is TGCGCCAGCAGCCCGACAGGGGTTACCGATGGCTACACCTTC.

The table lists this clone with a few counts. In DNA form, the CDR3 reads TGTGCCAGCAGCCCTACAGGGGTGTCTAGCCGACTGTTTTTT. Protein sequence: CASSPTGVSSRLFF. The chain couples TRBV28 to TRBJ1-4, with TRBD1 matching 7 bases. The CDR3 is made up of 14 amino acids. Germline loops: CDR1 MDHEN, CDR2 SYDVKM. With 6 bases clipped from V and 13 bases from J, the junction kept 14 bases outside the gene matches.

V usage is TRBV10-1 and J usage is TRBJ2-3, with unresolved D. Looked up from germline, CDR1 is WNHNN and CDR2 is SYGVQD (reference sequence). CDR3 length equals 12 residues. V shed 8 bases and J shed 0 bases, with 6 bases lying between them. The CDR3 bases are TGCGCCAGCTCCGGGAGCACAGATACGCAGTATTTT. Translation: CASSGSTDTQYF.

The table lists this clone with a few counts. The rearrangement links TRBV19 to TRBJ2-1; D possibly corresponds to TRBD2 (6 bases). V dropped 1 base and J dropped 10 bases, with 11 bases sitting between them. Germline V CDR1 and CDR2: LNHDA, SQIVND (reference sequence). The length of the CDR3 is 13 residues. The CDR3 region is CASSIAGEGEQFF. CDR3 sequence (DNA): TGTGCCAGTAGTATAGCGGGAGAAGGCGAGCAGTTCTTC.

V is TRBV30 and J is TRBJ1-4, with D tentatively TRBD1 (6 bases). The CDR3 is 15 residues long. The germline V and J ends were trimmed by 0 bases and 5 bases, with 13 bases remaining between them. The germline gives CDR1 GTSNPN, CDR2 SVGIG (reference sequence). CDR3 in amino acids: CAWSVHRAGNEKLFF. CDR3 coding DNA: TGTGCCTGGAGTGTACACAGGGCCGGGAATGAAAAACTGTTTTTT.

The V gene is TRBV7-8, the J gene TRBJ2-7, with D maybe TRBD2 (7 bases). This CDR3 is 14 amino acids long. V was clipped by 5 bases and J by 3 bases, with 14 bases between them. The germline CDR1 and CDR2 sequences are SGHVS and FQNEAQ. The CDR3 coding sequence is TGTGCCAGCAGCCTTCACAGGGAGGGCTACGAGCAGTACTTC. Amino acids: CASSLHREGYEQYF.

V usage is TRBV7-8 and J usage is TRBJ2-3; 10 bases are a match to TRBD2. Germline V gives CDR1 SGHVS, CDR2 FQNEAQ. This CDR3 spans 16 amino acids. Losses at the gene ends were 1 base for V and 6 bases for J; bases not matched to a gene: 7. DNA of the CDR3: TGTGCCAGCAGCTTAGGGACTAGCGGACCTTGGGATACGCAGTATTTT. It encodes CASSLGTSGPWDTQYF.

This sequence joins TRBV6-2 or TRBV6-3 and TRBJ2-2, with 7 positions matching TRBD2. This CDR3 has 14 residues. The germline V gene has CDR1 MNHEY and CDR2 SVGEGT. Trimming took 6 bases from V and 5 from J; bases not matched to a gene: 6. The CDR3 reads CASSQGLRTGELFF. The DNA of the CDR3 is TGTGCCAGCAGCCAGGGACTACGGACCGGGGAGCTGTTTTTT.

The V and J genes are TRBV19 and TRBJ2-3; TRBD2 agrees at 11 bases. CDR1 is LNHDA and CDR2 is SQIVND in the germline V gene (reference sequence). V was pared by 1 base and J by 4 bases, with 7 bases of the junction left unmatched. The CDR3 contains 17 residues. The CDR3 DNA sequence: TGTGCCAGTAGTATAGGAACTAGCGGGAGTTTCCCAGATACGCAGTATTTT. It yields the protein CASSIGTSGSFPDTQYF.

The chain recombines TRBV6-1 with TRBJ1-1, with 8 bases fitting TRBD1. With 1 base clipped from V and 5 bases from J, the junction kept 9 bases outside the gene matches. This CDR3 spans 16 amino acids. CDR1 is MNHNS and CDR2 is SASEGT in the germline V gene. The CDR3 spells CASSEGQGNWGTEAFF. Here the CDR3 DNA reads TGTGCCAGCAGTGAAGGACAGGGGAATTGGGGTACTGAAGCTTTCTTT.

The chain links TRBV11-2 to TRBJ2-3; tentatively, D is TRBD1 (6 bases). Trimming shortened V by 1 base and J by 6 bases, and 11 bases separated the two germline ends. Germline CDR1 is SGHAT and CDR2 is FQNNGV. There are 14 residues in the CDR3. Written as DNA, the CDR3 is TGTGCCAGCAGCTTAGGCCACAGGGCGGATACGCAGTATTTT. Translated: CASSLGHRADTQYF.

This chain's CDR3 is CASSPGGGTTKNIQYF. The CDR3 DNA is TGTGCCAGCAGCCCTGGGGGAGGGACGACCAAAAACATTCAGTACTTC. The chain uses TRBV14 and TRBJ2-4, with TRBD2 matching over 7 bases. Per germline, CDR1 SGHDN and CDR2 FVKESK. The ends lost 4 bases at V and 2 bases at J; junction bases unmatched: 8. The CDR3 contains 16 residues.

This clone was counted only a few times. The J gene is TRBJ1-2, the V gene TRBV28, with D unresolved. V lost 4 bases, J lost 5 bases, and 11 bases lay in between. The CDR3 runs to 13 residues. Germline V gene sequence: CDR1 MDHEN, CDR2 SYDVKM. The CDR3 DNA is TGTGCCAGCAGTTCCGGAGGTGGATATGGCTACACCTTC. Amino acids: CASSSGGGYGYTF.

This sequence joins TRBV9 and TRBJ2-7; a weak D match, TRBD2 (5 bases). CDR3 length: 14 amino acids. V dropped 4 bases and J dropped 2 bases, with 13 bases sitting between them. Germline CDR1 SGDLS, CDR2 YYNGEE. The CDR3 is CASSLGSGTYEQYF. For the CDR3, the DNA is TGTGCCAGCAGCCTGGGTTCGGGGACCTACGAGCAGTACTTC.

V and J are TRBV7-2 and TRBJ2-3; a weak D match, TRBD2 (5 bases). The CDR3 consists of 13 residues. Looked up from germline, CDR1 is SGHTA and CDR2 is FQGNSA. V lost 5 bases and J 6 bases, leaving 12 bases between the germline ends. The CDR3, as DNA: TGTGCCAGCAGCCTACAGCGAGGGGATACGCAGTATTTT. Translation: CASSLQRGDTQYF.

This chain links TRBV18 with TRBJ2-7; the D is unclear. Germline V gene sequence: CDR1 KGHSH, CDR2 LQKENI. The CDR3 runs to 13 residues. Trimming pared 2 bases from V and 4 bases from J, leaving 9 bases between. The CDR3 reads CASSPAGFYEQYF. CDR3 DNA sequence: TGTGCCAGCTCACCAGCAGGTTTTTACGAGCAGTACTTC. The full variable domain, with the rest looked up from reference TRBV18 and TRBJ2-7, is NAGVMQNPRHLVRRRGQEARLRCSPMKGHSHVYWYRQLPEEGLKFMVYLQKENIIDESGMPKERFSAEFPKEGPSILRIQQVVRGDSAAYFCASSPAGFYEQYFGPGTRLTVT.

J is TRBJ2-3 and V is TRBV2; 13 nucleotides match TRBD2. V lost 4 bases and J lost 0; bases outside the gene matches: 7. Germline-derived CDR1 and CDR2 are SNHLY and FYNNEI. The CDR3 runs to 18 residues. The CDR3 DNA is TGTGCCAGCAGTGGGGGGACTAGCGGGATTACTAGCACAGATACGCAGTATTTT. This translates into CASSGGTSGITSTDTQYF.

The chain couples TRBV2 to TRBJ2-1; no reliable D call. V lost 4 bases and J 8 bases, leaving 3 bases between the germline ends. Germline-derived CDR1 and CDR2 are SNHLY and FYNNEI. CDR3 length: 10 amino acids. CDR3 DNA: TGTGCCAGCAGTGTCTATGAGCAGTTCTTC. Residues: CASSVYEQFF.

The CDR3 protein is CASSLSTTNEQYF. CDR3 coding DNA: TGTGCCAGCAGCTTATCCACCACAAACGAGCAGTACTTC. This chain joins TRBV11-3 and TRBJ2-7; no clear D gene. The CDR3 contains 13 residues. Germline CDR1 reads SGHNT; CDR2 reads YENEEA. V lost 2 bases and J 5 bases, leaving 10 bases between the germline ends.

In its sample, this clone was seen a few times. The chain employs TRBV18 and TRBJ2-2; TRBD1 aligns across 10 bases. The junction had 10 bases not matched to a gene; V was cut back by 3 bases and J by 3 bases. The CDR3 has 18 amino acids. Germline V gene lookup returns CDR1 KGHSH and CDR2 LQKENI. CDR3 DNA sequence: TGTGCCAGCTCACCTAACTCCCCGGGACAGGGGTACACCGGGGAGCTGTTTTTT. Protein sequence: CASSPNSPGQGYTGELFF.